The source of this TCR beta chain is a study of shared clonotypes between healthy human individuals. V was pared by 7 bases and J by 9 bases, with 16 bases between. Per the germline V gene, CDR1 is SQVTM and CDR2 is ANQGSEA. The CDR3 consists of 11 residues. Clones were sequenced by immunoSEQ multiplex PCR, and TCRdb holds only the in-frame ones, with some missing. The top ten hold around a third of the sample, which has 600,000 to 750,000 clones, around 91% seen once. This TCR derives from a man between 18 and 29 years old in good health. Some clones in this sample may be carry-over from other donors' samples. The sample consisted of memory CD8+ T cells from PBMCs. Subset given: CD45RO+ cells pooled with CCR7-negative TemRA cells. The V gene is TRBV29-1, the J gene TRBJ2-7; TRBD2 is a possible D gene (6 bases). The DNA for the CDR3 is TGCAGCGCTGGGGCACCGGAGGGGCAGTACTTC. Translation: CSAGAPEGQYF.